The 2 T cell receptor beta chains below come from one sample, sequenced in a study of T cells in Graves' hyperthyroidism and ophthalmopathy. Regions amplified from RNA transcripts were the TCR beta CDR3 regions. HTBI primers were used for first-round RT-PCR of the TCR CDR3. MiXCR, applied by TCRdb to the multiplex PCR reads, yields one record per CDR3 protein. In the table there are 96,000 or so distinct CDR3 sequences, around 50% of which are singletons. Sequencing input: blood. The receptors stem from a woman in her thirties or forties with Graves' hyperthyroidism.

This chain uses TRBV29-1 with TRBJ1-2; 7 bases fit TRBD1. With 6 bases clipped from V and 8 bases from J, the junction kept 6 bases outside the gene matches. Germline V gene data show CDR1 as SQVTM and CDR2 as ANQGSEA. This CDR3 has 11 residues. This chain's CDR3 is CSVTGRFGYTF. The CDR3 nucleotides are TGCAGCGTGACAGGGAGGTTCGGCTACACCTTC.

The chain uses TRBV6-2 or TRBV6-3 and TRBJ2-5; possibly TRBD1 for D (6 bases). Trimming took off 2 bases at V and 5 bases at J, with 21 bases between the two ends. Germline-derived CDR1 and CDR2 are MNHEY and SVGEGT. There are 17 residues in the CDR3. Written as DNA, the CDR3 is TGTGCCAGCAGTTACGTTCGACAGGAGAGTTATAGGGAGACCCAGTACTTC. Protein product: CASSYVRQESYRETQYF.